The next 19 T cell receptor beta chains were all read from a single sample in a study of T cell responses to AZD1222 COVID-19 vaccine. Only in-frame clones appear in the TCRdb table, and some are missing; sequencing was by immunoSEQ multiplex PCR. The data show 100,000 to 120,000 clones, with approximately 90% seen just once and about 3.3% held by the top ten. This material consisted of peripheral blood, taken on day 0 of AZD1222 vaccination. The source is an adult in good health.

The chain uses TRBV5-5 and TRBJ2-7, with D hard to call. V lost 4 bases and J 0 bases, leaving 11 bases between the germline ends. CDR3 length: 14 amino acids. Germline V gives CDR1 SGHKS, CDR2 YYEKEE (reference sequence). CDR3 bases: TGTGCCAGCAGCCCGGGCCCGGGCTCCTACGAGCAGTACTTC. Residues: CASSPGPGSYEQYF.

The CDR3 here is CAISESDGQGNTEAFF. The DNA of the CDR3 is TGTGCCATCAGTGAATCCGATGGACAGGGGAACACTGAAGCTTTCTTT. The rearrangement joins TRBV10-3 to TRBJ1-1; 8 nucleotides line up with TRBD1. This CDR3 has 16 residues. Germline CDR1 and CDR2: ENHRY and SYGVKD. V shed 3 bases, J shed 1 base, and the junction held 7 bases outside the gene matches.

The chain couples TRBV19 to TRBJ1-1; TRBD1 aligns across 9 bases. Per the germline V gene, CDR1 is LNHDA and CDR2 is SQIVND (reference sequence). V gave up 7 bases and J gave up 2 bases; unmatched junction bases: 11. There are 16 residues in the CDR3. CDR3 sequence (DNA): TGTGCCAGTATCAAGAGACCGGGACAGGGAAACACTGAAGCTTTCTTT. The encoded protein is CASIKRPGQGNTEAFF.

This clone was counted only a few times. The chain has TRBV7-2 and TRBJ2-7; tentatively, D is TRBD1 (5 bases). The CDR3 loop spans 14 amino acids. Germline V gene lookup returns CDR1 SGHTA and CDR2 FQGNSA. Between the trimmed V and J ends, which lost 2 bases and 0 bases, there was a span of 8 bases. The CDR3 protein is CASSLPGISYEQYF. Here the CDR3 DNA reads TGTGCCAGCAGCTTACCAGGGATCTCCTACGAGCAGTACTTC. The full variable domain, its missing parts supplied by reference TRBV7-2 and TRBJ2-7, is GAGVSQSPSNKVTEKGKDVELRCDPISGHTALYWYRQSLGQGLEFLIYFQGNSAPDKSGLPSDRFSAERTGGSVSTLTIQRTQQEDSAVYLCASSLPGISYEQYFGPGTRLTVT.

The chain links TRBV15 to TRBJ1-2, with 7 nucleotides matching TRBD1. The trim removed 5 bases at V and 0 bases at J, leaving 9 bases unmatched. Germline assignment: CDR1 LNHNV and CDR2 YYDKDF (reference sequence). The CDR3 runs to 16 residues. CDR3 in DNA: TGTGCCACCAGCTCCCCCGGGACAGCCGCTAACTATGGCTACACCTTC. Translation gives CATSSPGTAANYGYTF. Based on the CDR3 plus reference TRBV15 and TRBJ1-2, the full variable domain is DAMVIQNPRYQVTQFGKPVTLSCSQTLNHNVMYWYQQKSSQAPKLLFHYYDKDFNNEADTPDNFQSRRPNTSFCFLDIRSPGLGDTAMYLCATSSPGTAANYGYTFGSGTRLTVV.

The chain has TRBV9 and TRBJ2-1, with TRBD2 matching 10 bases. This CDR3 is built from 15 residues. The germline CDR1 and CDR2 sequences are SGDLS and YYNGEE. V lost 1 base and J lost 8; bases outside the gene matches: 6. The CDR3 nucleotides read TGTGCCAGCAGCGTATTAAGCGGGGGGGCCGATGAGCAGTTCTTC. This gives the protein CASSVLSGGADEQFF. Full variable domain (outside the CDR3, taken from reference TRBV9 and TRBJ2-1): DSGVTQTPKHLITATGQRVTLRCSPRSGDLSVYWYQQSLDQGLQFLIQYYNGEERAKGNILERFSAQQFPDLHSELNLSSLELGDSALYFCASSVLSGGADEQFFGPGTRLTVL.

The chain uses TRBV6-4 and TRBJ1-1; D unclear. The germline V gene has CDR1 MRHNA and CDR2 SNTAGT. CDR3 length: 13 residues. Between the trimmed V and J ends, which lost 6 bases and 1 base, there was a span of 9 bases. The DNA for the CDR3 is TGTGCCAGCAGCTTGTTAGAGAACACTGAAGCTTTCTTT. Protein sequence: CASSLLENTEAFF.

The chain couples TRBV7-2 to TRBJ2-7, with 8 bases matching TRBD1. The CDR3 runs 15 residues. With 7 bases clipped from V and 1 base from J, the junction kept 9 bases outside the gene matches. CDR1 SGHTA and CDR2 FQGNSA come from the germline V gene. The CDR3 sequence: CASTNPGTGSYEQYF. As DNA, the CDR3 is TGTGCCAGCACGAACCCCGGGACAGGATCCTACGAGCAGTACTTC. The full variable domain, its missing parts supplied by reference TRBV7-2 and TRBJ2-7, is GAGVSQSPSNKVTEKGKDVELRCDPISGHTALYWYRQSLGQGLEFLIYFQGNSAPDKSGLPSDRFSAERTGGSVSTLTIQRTQQEDSAVYLCASTNPGTGSYEQYFGPGTRLTVT.

The genes are TRBV11-2 and TRBJ2-7; no clear D gene. The CDR3 has 13 residues. V lost 2 bases and J 2 bases, leaving 7 bases between the germline ends. Looked up from germline, CDR1 is SGHAT and CDR2 is FQNNGV. As DNA, the CDR3 is TGTGCCAGCAGCTTATTCAGAACCTACGAGCAGTACTTC. Translating gives CASSLFRTYEQYF.

The genes are TRBV7-2 and TRBJ2-7; perhaps D is TRBD1 or TRBD2 (5 bases each). The germline V gene has CDR1 SGHTA and CDR2 FQGNSA. The ends were cut back, 4 bases at V and 6 bases at J, with 19 bases in the middle. CDR3 length: 15 residues. As DNA, the CDR3 is TGTGCCAGCAGCTCTAACCCCGGGGCTCGGAGCGAGCAGTACTTC. As protein: CASSSNPGARSEQYF.

The rearrangement uses TRBV5-1 and TRBJ2-3; 7 bases align to TRBD1. CDR3 length: 14 amino acids. Unmatched junction bases numbered 6, after V lost 4 bases and J lost 4 bases. CDR1 SGHRS and CDR2 YFSETQ come from the germline V gene. DNA of the CDR3: TGCGCCAGCAGCACAGACAGGGTGGCAGATACGCAGTATTTT. Its translation is CASSTDRVADTQYF.

V usage is TRBV21-1 and J usage is TRBJ2-7; the table calls TRBD2, which could not be checked here. TRBV21-1 is a listed pseudogene. CDR3 length: 14 amino acids. The CDR3 DNA sequence: TGTGCCGAGGGGGTGCCGGGAGGTTCCTACGAGCAGTACTTC. It translates to CAEGVPGGSYEQYF.

This clone was observed a single time. The J gene is TRBJ1-5, the V gene TRBV12-3 or TRBV12-4; possible D gene TRBD1, 5 bases. Trimming pared 3 bases from V and 7 bases from J, leaving 10 bases between. This CDR3 comprises 13 residues. CDR3 sequence (DNA): TGTGCCAGCAGTTTTCTGGGGGTCCAGCCCCAGCATTTT. Its translation: CASSFLGVQPQHF.

V is TRBV6-4 and J is TRBJ2-1, with 10 bases lining up with TRBD2. The V and J ends lost 2 bases and 4 bases, in that order; junction bases with no gene match: 8. The germline V gene encodes CDR1 MRHNA and CDR2 SNTAGT. The CDR3 covers 17 residues. CDR3 sequence: CASSDRSGGADYNEQFF. The CDR3 nucleotides are TGTGCCAGCAGTGACAGGAGCGGGGGGGCCGATTACAATGAGCAGTTCTTC.

This clone came up once. The rearrangement uses TRBV7-2 and TRBJ2-4; no firm D call. CDR1 is SGHTA, CDR2 FQGNSA, per germline. CDR3 size: 14 residues. The ends were cut back, 1 base at V and 0 bases at J, with 4 bases in the middle. This chain's CDR3 is CASSLEIAKNIQYF. CDR3 bases: TGTGCCAGCAGCTTAGAGATAGCCAAAAACATTCAGTACTTC.

The chain uses TRBV20-1 and TRBJ2-3, with D uncertain. This CDR3 has 11 residues. With 6 bases removed from V and 2 bases from J, the gap between germline ends came to 6 bases. Germline CDR1 DFQATT, CDR2 SNEGSKA (reference sequence). CDR3 sequence: CSAPDTDTQYF. In nucleotides, the CDR3 is TGCAGTGCGCCCGACACAGATACGCAGTATTTT.

This clone has just one count. The V and J genes are TRBV5-6 and TRBJ2-2; D gene ambiguous. The V gene lost 4 bases and the J gene lost 2 bases, with 15 bases spanning the gap. The germline CDR1 and CDR2 sequences are SGHDT and YYEEEE. The CDR3 extends over 16 amino acids. The CDR3, as DNA: TGTGCCAGCAGCCTACAGAGGATGAGCAACACCGGGGAGCTGTTTTTT. This encodes CASSLQRMSNTGELFF.

This chain links TRBV6-6 with TRBJ2-2; D unresolved. CDR1 MNHNY and CDR2 SVGAGI come from the germline V gene (reference sequence). V shed 4 bases and J shed 0 bases, with 9 bases lying between them. CDR3 length: 15 residues. The DNA for the CDR3 is TGTGCCAGCAGTTTTGAGAGCCCGAACACCGGGGAGCTGTTTTTT. Translated, it gives CASSFESPNTGELFF.

This clone came up a few times. The rearrangement uses TRBV30 and TRBJ1-6; possibly TRBD1 for D (5 bases). V dropped 3 bases and J dropped 5 bases, with 17 bases sitting between them. This CDR3 region has 16 residues. From germline, CDR1 is GTSNPN and CDR2 SVGIG (reference sequence). The CDR3 DNA reads TGTGCCTGGAGGGACGAGGGGAGATTTGATAATTCACCCCTCCACTTT. Translated, it gives CAWRDEGRFDNSPLHF.